This T cell receptor beta chain was observed in a study of a mutant IDH1 vaccine in newly diagnosed glioma. Study-wide background: Eight vaccine injections were given to patients in weeks 1, 3, 5, 7, 11, 15, 19 and 23. Vaccinations were initiated 4-6 weeks following radiotherapy alone, or were given together with temozolomide cycles.

Trimming stripped 4 bases from V and 4 bases from J, with 13 bases between. This CDR3 has 15 amino acids. CDR1 and CDR2 from the germline V gene are KGHSH and LQKENI. This clone has only a few counts. Its antigen is as yet unknown. Study-wide results and caveats: Pseudoprogression appears to have had no connection to changes in top peripheral T cell clonotypes.

Time point denoted: week 5, during vaccination. What each vaccine dose contained was 300 ug of mutant IDH1 20-mer peptide, accompanied by topical imiquimod. Produced via immunoSEQ multiplex PCR; TCRdb's table is partial and in-frame only. The table has 75,000 to 80,000 clones, about 91% seen once. This TCR derives from a woman aged 45-65 years with glioma. The chain joins TRBV18 to TRBJ1-4, with D perhaps TRBD1 (6 bases). The sample here was PBMCs, taken from a glioma patient whose treatment included an IDH1 peptide vaccine. The CDR3 spells CASSLYSGHNEKLFF. The CDR3, as DNA: TGTGCCAGCTCACTTTATTCGGGACATAATGAAAAACTGTTTTTT.